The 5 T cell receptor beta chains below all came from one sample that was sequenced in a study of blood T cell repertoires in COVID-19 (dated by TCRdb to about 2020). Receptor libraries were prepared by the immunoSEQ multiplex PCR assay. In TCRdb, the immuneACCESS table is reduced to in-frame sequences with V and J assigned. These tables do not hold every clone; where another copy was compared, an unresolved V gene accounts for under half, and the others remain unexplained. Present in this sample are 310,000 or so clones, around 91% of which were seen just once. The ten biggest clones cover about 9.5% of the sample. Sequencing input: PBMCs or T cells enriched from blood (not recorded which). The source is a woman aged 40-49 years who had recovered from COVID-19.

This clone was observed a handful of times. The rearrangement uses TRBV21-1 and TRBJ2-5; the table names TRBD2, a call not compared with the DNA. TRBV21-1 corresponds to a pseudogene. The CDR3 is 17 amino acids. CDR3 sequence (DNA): TGTGCCAGCAGCAACCCCCCGAGCTACGAAGCCAAAGAGACCCAGTACTTC. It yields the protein CASSNPPSYEAKETQYF.

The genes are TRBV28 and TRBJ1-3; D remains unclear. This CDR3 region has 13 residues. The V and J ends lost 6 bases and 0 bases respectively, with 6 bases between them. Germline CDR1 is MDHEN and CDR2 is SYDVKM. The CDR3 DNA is TGTGCCAGCAGCCGGAGCTCTGGAAACACCATATATTTT. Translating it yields CASSRSSGNTIYF.

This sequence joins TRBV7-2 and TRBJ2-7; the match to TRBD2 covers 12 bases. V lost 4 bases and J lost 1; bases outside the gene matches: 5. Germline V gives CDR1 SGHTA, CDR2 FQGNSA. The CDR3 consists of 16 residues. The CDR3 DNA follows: TGTGCCAGCAGCTCCCGGGGACTAGCGGGTTCCTACGAGCAGTACTTC. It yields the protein CASSSRGLAGSYEQYF.

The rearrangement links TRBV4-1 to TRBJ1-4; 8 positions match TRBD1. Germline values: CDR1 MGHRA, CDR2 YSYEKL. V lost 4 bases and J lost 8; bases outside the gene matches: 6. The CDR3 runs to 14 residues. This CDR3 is CASSPRQGQEKLFF. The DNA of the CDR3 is TGCGCCAGCAGCCCTAGACAGGGGCAAGAAAAACTGTTTTTT.

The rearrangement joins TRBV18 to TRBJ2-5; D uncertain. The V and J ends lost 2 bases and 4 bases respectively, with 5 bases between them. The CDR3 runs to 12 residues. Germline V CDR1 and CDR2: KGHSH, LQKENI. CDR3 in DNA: TGTGCCAGCTCACCAAGCCCAGAGACCCAGTACTTC. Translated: CASSPSPETQYF.